This T cell receptor beta chain originates from a study of cytomegalovirus exposure and HLA in healthy donors. The PCR was carried out with 60 Vbeta primers and 13 Jbeta primers. Sequencing was performed with immunoSEQ multiplex PCR; in TCRdb, only in-frame clones are kept and a portion is missing. The profile shows 150,000 to 200,000 clones, 60% to 80% of them singletons. Study-level results: A few CMV-associated chains were confirmed in vitro to be specific for CMV antigens. Within the data, a cluster of highly shared sequence variants was likely a sequencing artifact.

This clone was recorded only once. What it binds is not known. This receptor was obtained from a woman aged 45 to 65 in good health and CMV-seropositive. What was sequenced was PBMCs.

CDR3 residues: CASSLTGPYEQYF. In DNA form, the CDR3 reads TGTGCCAGCAGCCTGACAGGGCCCTACGAGCAGTACTTC. This chain connects TRBV2 to TRBJ2-7, with 7 bases that match TRBD1. Trimming at V came to 6 bases and at J to 2 bases, leaving 4 bases not matched to a gene. This CDR3 is 13 amino acids long. Germline V gene lookup returns CDR1 SNHLY and CDR2 FYNNEI.